Shown below are 5 T cell receptor beta chains from a single sample sequenced in a study of blood T cells in healthy people across ages. The authors ran a second PCR of about 6 to 11 cycles using a sample-barcoded 5' primer and a J-beta primer mix. From the 5' RACE reads, TCRdb called clonotypes with MiXCR, one entry per CDR3 protein. The table lists more than 500,000 distinct CDR3 sequences, about 25% of them singletons. Sequenced sample: blood. These receptor sequences come from a woman between 65 and 79 years old in good health.

The rearrangement joins TRBV7-2 to TRBJ2-4; 12 bases agree with TRBD2. CDR3 length: 14 amino acids. Losses at the gene ends were 0 bases for V and 9 bases for J; bases not matched to a gene: 0. Germline V gene sequence: CDR1 SGHTA, CDR2 FQGNSA. Here the CDR3 reads CASSLATSGGIQYF. As DNA, the CDR3 is TGTGCCAGCAGCTTAGCGACTAGCGGGGGCATTCAGTACTTC.

This clonotype was counted between two and nine times. The rearrangement links TRBV7-2 to TRBJ2-5; D perhaps matches TRBD1 (6 bases). The J call could be wrong; TRBJ2-1 is a better fit for the DNA end. Germline V gene sequence: CDR1 SGHTA, CDR2 FQGNSA. The length of the CDR3 is 14 residues. CDR3: CASSGITGYSEQFF. Here the CDR3 DNA reads TGTGCCAGCAGCGGAATAACAGGGTACTCTGAGCAGTTCTTC.

The gene calls are TRBV5-1 and TRBJ1-4, with unresolved D. The germline V and J ends were trimmed by 0 bases and 5 bases, with 5 bases remaining between them. The CDR3 runs to 13 residues. Germline-derived CDR1 and CDR2 are SGHRS and YFSETQ. CDR3 nucleotide sequence: TGCGCCAGCAGCTTGGAGGTGAATGAAAAACTGTTTTTT. This encodes CASSLEVNEKLFF.

V is TRBV21-1 and J is TRBJ1-1; TRBD1, the D gene given by the table, was not confirmed from the DNA. TRBV21-1 is described as a pseudogene. This CDR3 contains 16 residues. This CDR3 reads CASSKLNGGGGTEAFF. CDR3 nucleotides: TGTGCCAGCAGCAAGCTGAATGGAGGGGGCGGAACTGAAGCTTTCTTT.

The V and J genes are TRBV20-1 and TRBJ2-2; 7 bases match TRBD2. This CDR3 spans 16 amino acids. Per germline, CDR1 DFQATT and CDR2 SNEGSKA (reference sequence). Unmatched junction bases numbered 14, after V lost 3 bases and J lost 7 bases. In nucleotides, the CDR3 is TGCAGTGCTAGGGGCCTTGGGGGGGTCGGAGGCGGGGAGCTGTTTTTT. It codes for CSARGLGGVGGGELFF.